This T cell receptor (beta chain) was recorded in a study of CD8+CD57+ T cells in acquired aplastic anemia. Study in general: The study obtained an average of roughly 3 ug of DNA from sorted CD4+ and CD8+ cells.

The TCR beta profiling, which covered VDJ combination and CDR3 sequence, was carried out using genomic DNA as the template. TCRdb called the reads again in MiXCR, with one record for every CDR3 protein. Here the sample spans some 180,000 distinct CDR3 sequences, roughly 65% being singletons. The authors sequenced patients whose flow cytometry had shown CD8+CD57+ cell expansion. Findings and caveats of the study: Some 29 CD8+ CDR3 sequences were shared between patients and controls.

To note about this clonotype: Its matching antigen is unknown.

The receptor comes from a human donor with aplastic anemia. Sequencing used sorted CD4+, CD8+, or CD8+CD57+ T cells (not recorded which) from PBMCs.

CDR3 sequence reads: CSAPQPGSTGELFF. As DNA, the CDR3 is TGCAGTGCCCCTCAGCCGGGTTCCACCGGGGAGCTGTTTTTT. The chain uses TRBV20-1 and TRBJ2-2; unclear D gene. Trimming took 6 bases from V and 4 from J, leaving 15 bases between them. CDR1 DFQATT and CDR2 SNEGSKA come from the germline V gene (reference sequence). CDR3 length: 14 amino acids.